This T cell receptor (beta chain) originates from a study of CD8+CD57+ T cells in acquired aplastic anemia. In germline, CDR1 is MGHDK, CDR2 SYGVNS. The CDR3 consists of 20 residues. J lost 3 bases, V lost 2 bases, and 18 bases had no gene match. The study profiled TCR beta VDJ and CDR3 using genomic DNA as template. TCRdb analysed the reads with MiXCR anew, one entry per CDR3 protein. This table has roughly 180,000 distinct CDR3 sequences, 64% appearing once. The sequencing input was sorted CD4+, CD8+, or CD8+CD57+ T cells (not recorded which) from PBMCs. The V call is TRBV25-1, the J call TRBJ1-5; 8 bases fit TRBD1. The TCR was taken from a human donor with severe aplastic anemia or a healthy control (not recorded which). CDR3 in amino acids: CASSEPGQVDQSKVNQPQHF. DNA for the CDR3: TGTGCCAGCAGTGAACCGGGACAGGTCGACCAAAGCAAGGTCAATCAGCCCCAGCATTTT.